A single T cell receptor beta chain is shown here with its context. The data belong to a study of shared clonotypes between healthy human individuals. The overall study: Per donor, three plates held CD4 naive cells, three held CD4 memory, two held CD8 naive and one held CD8 memory.

Deletions cut 3 bases from V and 1 base from J, with 10 bases between. In germline, CDR1 is MDHEN, CDR2 SYDVKM. The CDR3 length is 15 residues. Generated by immunoSEQ multiplex PCR, the TCRdb table keeps only in-frame clones and is missing some. The sample records fewer than 150,000 clones, about 67% being singletons. The clonotype originates from a woman aged 25 to 45 in good health. The sequenced material came from memory CD8+ T cells sorted from blood. Subset meaning: CD45RO+ cells pooled with CCR7-negative TemRA cells. V is TRBV28 and J is TRBJ1-5; D ambiguous. The CDR3 spells CASSFSLVSNQPQHF. Here the CDR3 DNA reads TGTGCCAGCAGTTTTTCATTAGTCAGCAATCAGCCCCAGCATTTT.